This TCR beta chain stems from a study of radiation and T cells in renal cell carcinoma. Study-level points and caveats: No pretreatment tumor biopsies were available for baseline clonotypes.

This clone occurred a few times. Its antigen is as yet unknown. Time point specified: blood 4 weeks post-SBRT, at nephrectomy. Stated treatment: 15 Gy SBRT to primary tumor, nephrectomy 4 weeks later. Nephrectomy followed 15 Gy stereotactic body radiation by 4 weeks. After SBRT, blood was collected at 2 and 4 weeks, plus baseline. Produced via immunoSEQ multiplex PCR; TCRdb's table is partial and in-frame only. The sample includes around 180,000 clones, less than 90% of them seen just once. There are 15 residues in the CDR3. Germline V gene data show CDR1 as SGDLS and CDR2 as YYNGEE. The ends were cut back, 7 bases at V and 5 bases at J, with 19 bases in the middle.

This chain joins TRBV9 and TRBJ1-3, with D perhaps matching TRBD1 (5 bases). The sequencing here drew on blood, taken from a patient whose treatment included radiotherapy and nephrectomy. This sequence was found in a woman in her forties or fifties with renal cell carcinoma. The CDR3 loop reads CASGPGTTMRNTIYF. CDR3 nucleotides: TGTGCCAGCGGCCCTGGGACTACCATGCGAAACACCATATATTTT.